Shown below are 30 T cell receptor beta chains from a single sample sequenced in a study of control samples from healthy donors and cancer patients. Sequenced by immunoSEQ multiplex PCR; TCRdb stores in-frame clones only, minus some. In the table there are tens of thousands of clones, around 81% of which are singletons. The material sequenced was blood. The receptors derive from a man younger than 45 in good health.

This clone ranks as medium-sized (0.01 to 0.1%). This chain joins TRBV6-1 and TRBJ1-1; D perhaps matches TRBD1 (6 bases). The V gene lost 4 bases and the J gene lost 1 base, with 16 bases spanning the gap. Germline V gene lookup returns CDR1 MNHNS and CDR2 SASEGT. The CDR3 spans 16 residues. The CDR3 loop reads CASSASPGHSNTEAFF. Here the CDR3 DNA reads TGTGCCAGCAGTGCATCCCCGGGACACTCGAACACTGAAGCTTTCTTT.

The genes are TRBV18 and TRBJ2-2; unclear D gene. The germline V gene has CDR1 KGHSH and CDR2 LQKENI. The CDR3 has 14 amino acids. V gave up 1 base and J gave up 2 bases, with 5 bases separating them. The CDR3 coding sequence is TGTGCCAGCTCACCACAGGGTAACACCGGGGAGCTGTTTTTT. Translation gives CASSPQGNTGELFF.

J is TRBJ1-2 and V is TRBV30, with D hard to call. The CDR3 consists of 13 residues. Germline V gives CDR1 GTSNPN, CDR2 SVGIG (reference sequence). The CDR3 region is CASGEARTYGYTF. CDR3 sequence (DNA): TGTGCATCTGGAGAGGCCCGAACCTATGGCTACACCTTC.

The rearrangement uses TRBV12-3 or TRBV12-4 and TRBJ1-1; possible D gene TRBD1, 5 bases. With 6 bases removed from V and 4 bases from J, the gap between germline ends came to 12 bases. This CDR3 contains 13 residues. The DNA of the CDR3 is TGTGCCAGCAGCTCAGGTGGGGGCACTGAAGCTTTCTTT. This encodes CASSSGGGTEAFF.

This chain connects TRBV5-1 to TRBJ2-1, with a possible D match to TRBD2 (5 bases). V was trimmed by 7 bases and J by 0 bases, leaving 17 bases between them. The germline CDR1 and CDR2 sequences are SGHRS and YFSETQ. The CDR3 consists of 16 residues. CDR3 sequence reads: CASFRGPRSSYNEQFF. CDR3 nucleotides: TGCGCCAGCTTTCGGGGTCCAAGGAGCTCCTACAATGAGCAGTTCTTC.

The chain is built from TRBV5-6 and TRBJ2-3, with D unclear. CDR1 is SGHDT, CDR2 YYEEEE, per germline. The germline V and J ends were trimmed by 4 bases and 2 bases, with 11 bases remaining between them. The CDR3 sequence is 14 residues long. This CDR3 is CASSRTLYTDTQYF. CDR3 in DNA: TGTGCCAGCAGCCGGACCCTCTACACAGATACGCAGTATTTT.

The chain uses TRBV25-1 and TRBJ2-3, with D possibly TRBD2 on 5 matching bases. Per the germline V gene, CDR1 is MGHDK and CDR2 is SYGVNS. The CDR3 length is 15 residues. V was clipped by 4 bases and J by 0 bases, with 11 bases between them. The CDR3 DNA sequence: TGTGCCAGCAGTGTTACCCGGACTAGCACAGATACGCAGTATTTT. Translation: CASSVTRTSTDTQYF.

The chain couples TRBV6-5 to TRBJ1-5; no clear D. The CDR3 has 14 residues. From germline, CDR1 is MNHEY and CDR2 SVGAGI. V lost 10 bases to trimming and J lost 3 bases, with 16 bases between them. As DNA, the CDR3 is TGTGCCACCCACGATTGGGCTCCCAATCAGCCCCAGCATTTT. Protein product: CATHDWAPNQPQHF.

The chain combines TRBV7-8 with TRBJ1-1; the D is unclear. Trimming stripped 1 base from V and 3 bases from J, with 3 bases between. The CDR3 consists of 12 residues. Germline-derived CDR1 and CDR2 are SGHVS and FQNEAQ. In DNA form, the CDR3 reads TGTGCCAGCAGCTTAGGGTACACTGAAGCTTTCTTT. It codes for CASSLGYTEAFF.

The chain combines TRBV5-1 with TRBJ2-7; 7 bases match TRBD1. Germline loops: CDR1 SGHRS, CDR2 YFSETQ. This CDR3 is built from 15 residues. V dropped 1 base and J dropped 2; count of bases not matched to a gene: 6. Here the CDR3 DNA reads TGCGCCAGCAGCTTGCACCGGGACAGTACCTACGAGCAGTACTTC. Its translation: CASSLHRDSTYEQYF.

V is TRBV2 and J is TRBJ1-5; D is possibly TRBD1 (6 bases). CDR3 length: 14 amino acids. The germline V gene encodes CDR1 SNHLY and CDR2 FYNNEI. Trimming took off 4 bases at V and 3 bases at J, with 10 bases between the two ends. The DNA for the CDR3 is TGTGCCAGCAGTGTTTCAGGGGTCAATCAGCCCCAGCATTTT. Its protein is CASSVSGVNQPQHF. Drawing the rest from reference TRBV2 and TRBJ1-5, the complete variable domain is EPEVTQTPSHQVTQMGQEVILRCVPISNHLYFYWYRQILGQKVEFLVSFYNNEISEKSEIFDDQFSVERPDGSNFTLKIRSTKLEDSAMYFCASSVSGVNQPQHFGDGTRLSIL.

The sample holds a few counts of this clone. The chain carries TRBV12-5 and TRBJ1-6, with a possible D match to TRBD1 (6 bases). There are 18 residues in the CDR3. V was clipped by 2 bases and J by 0 bases, with 14 bases between them. Germline CDR1 LGHNT, CDR2 FRNRAP. This CDR3 is CASGLIWGASSYNSPLHF. The CDR3 DNA reads TGTGCTAGTGGTTTGATTTGGGGGGCTAGCTCCTATAATTCACCCCTCCACTTT.

This sequence joins TRBV7-8 and TRBJ2-1, with 7 bases aligning to TRBD1. There are 15 residues in the CDR3. CDR1 and CDR2 from the germline V gene are SGHVS and FQNEAQ. V was clipped by 2 bases and J by 4 bases; unmatched bases: 5. CDR3: CASSLLVGQYNEQFF. CDR3 bases: TGTGCCAGCAGCTTATTGGTGGGACAGTACAATGAGCAGTTCTTC. The whole variable domain, filled in from reference TRBV7-8 and TRBJ2-1, reads GAGVSQSPRYKVAKRGQDVALRCDPISGHVSLFWYQQALGQGPEFLTYFQNEAQLDKSGLPSDRFFAERPEGSVSTLKIQRTQQEDSAVYLCASSLLVGQYNEQFFGPGTRLTVL.

The V gene is TRBV10-1, the J gene TRBJ2-3; D not certain. Germline CDR1 reads WNHNN; CDR2 reads SYGVQD (reference sequence). CDR3 length: 14 amino acids. The ends were cut back, 2 bases at V and 2 bases at J, with 8 bases in the middle. The CDR3 is CASSEVDATDTQYF. Written as DNA, the CDR3 is TGCGCCAGCAGTGAGGTAGACGCCACAGATACGCAGTATTTT.

In its sample, this clone was seen once. V gene TRBV10-2 combines with J gene TRBJ2-7; 8 bases are a match to TRBD1. Losses at the gene ends were 10 bases for V and 3 bases for J; bases not matched to a gene: 5. The V gene's germline CDR1 is WSHSY and CDR2 SAAADI. This CDR3 region has 12 residues. The CDR3 region is CATRTGSYEQYF. The CDR3 DNA is TGCGCCACCCGGACAGGGAGCTACGAGCAGTACTTC.

The rearrangement joins TRBV14 to TRBJ1-6; 7 nucleotides agree with TRBD1. The CDR3 spans 15 residues. The V and J ends lost 4 bases and 9 bases, in that order; junction bases with no gene match: 9. Germline lookup yields CDR1 SGHDN and CDR2 FVKESK. CDR3 amino acids: CASSLMTGRGSPLHF. The CDR3 coding sequence is TGTGCCAGCAGCCTAATGACAGGGAGGGGTTCACCCCTCCACTTT. Full variable domain (rest looked up from reference TRBV14 and TRBJ1-6): EAGVTQFPSHSVIEKGQTVTLRCDPISGHDNLYWYRRVMGKEIKFLLHFVKESKQDESGMPNNRFLAERTGGTYSTLKVQPAELEDSGVYFCASSLMTGRGSPLHFGNGTRLTVT.

The chain joins TRBV19 to TRBJ1-5, with unresolved D. Germline V lookup: CDR1 LNHDA, CDR2 SQIVND (reference sequence). CDR3 length: 14 amino acids. Trimming shortened V by 7 bases and J by 5 bases, and 15 bases separated the two germline ends. CDR3 in DNA: TGTGCCAGTAACAAGGACGGGTATGATCAGCCCCAGCATTTT. It yields the protein CASNKDGYDQPQHF.

The rearrangement links TRBV6-5 to TRBJ1-4; D unresolved. V was cut by 4 bases and J by 11 bases, with 14 bases left in between. Germline CDR1 MNHEY, CDR2 SVGAGI. The CDR3 totals 13 residues. CDR3 amino acids: CASSFSPIGKLFF. CDR3 sequence (DNA): TGTGCCAGCAGTTTCTCTCCCATCGGGAAACTGTTTTTT.

The chain carries TRBV12-2 and TRBJ2-5; the DNA was not compared with TRBD2, the D call given in the table. TRBV12-2 is a known pseudogene. CDR3 length: 17 residues. CDR3 DNA sequence: TGTGCAAGTCGCTTAGTTCTAGCGGGGGTCCCCGCCGAGACCCAGTACTTC. This sequence encodes CASRLVLAGVPAETQYF.

J is TRBJ2-7 and V is TRBV25-1; 9 bases agree with TRBD1. CDR1 is MGHDK, CDR2 SYGVNS, per germline. The CDR3 runs to 14 residues. Unmatched junction bases numbered 9, after V lost 6 bases and J lost 6 bases. The CDR3 sequence: CASRPWDREGEQYF. Written as DNA, the CDR3 is TGTGCCAGCAGACCATGGGACAGGGAAGGCGAGCAGTACTTC.

This clone was counted a few times. The chain carries TRBV6-4 and TRBJ1-4; possibly TRBD1 for D (5 bases). Trimming cost V 0 bases and J 2 bases, with 10 bases left between them. CDR1 is MRHNA, CDR2 SNTAGT, per germline. The CDR3 is made up of 16 amino acids. CDR3 in DNA: TGTGCCAGCAGTGACTCGGTGGGGCCCACTAATGAAAAACTGTTTTTT. This encodes CASSDSVGPTNEKLFF.

This clone was counted between two and nine times. The chain has TRBV14 and TRBJ2-1; weak D call: TRBD1 (5 bases). The CDR3 has 16 residues. The V and J ends lost 1 base and 6 bases respectively, with 16 bases between them. The germline gives CDR1 SGHDN, CDR2 FVKESK. The CDR3 spells CASSQGARLRGNEQFF. For the CDR3, the DNA is TGTGCCAGCAGCCAAGGTGCACGGCTAAGGGGCAATGAGCAGTTCTTC. The variable domain in full, completed from reference TRBV14 and TRBJ2-1, reads EAGVTQFPSHSVIEKGQTVTLRCDPISGHDNLYWYRRVMGKEIKFLLHFVKESKQDESGMPNNRFLAERTGGTYSTLKVQPAELEDSGVYFCASSQGARLRGNEQFFGPGTRLTVL.

The chain uses TRBV27 and TRBJ1-2, with unresolved D. The V gene's germline CDR1 is MNHEY and CDR2 SMNVEV (reference sequence). This CDR3 has 15 residues. V lost 5 bases, J lost 0 bases, and 13 bases lay in between. CDR3 amino acids: CASSVVYGANYGYTF. The CDR3 DNA reads as TGTGCCAGCAGTGTGGTATACGGTGCTAACTATGGCTACACCTTC.

This clone was counted once. This chain joins TRBV25-1 and TRBJ1-1; D possibly corresponds to TRBD1 (6 bases). The V end was cut by 3 bases, the J end by 5 bases, with 13 bases between. Germline V gene lookup returns CDR1 MGHDK and CDR2 SYGVNS. This CDR3 has 14 amino acids. CDR3 in DNA: TGTGCCAGCAGTGACGTACAGGGTAGAACTGAAGCTTTCTTT. This translates into CASSDVQGRTEAFF.

V is TRBV19 and J is TRBJ1-6, with 8 nucleotides matching TRBD1. The CDR3 runs to 14 residues. The V segment lost 9 bases and the J segment 7 bases; nucleotides outside the gene matches: 8. Germline-derived CDR1 and CDR2 are LNHDA and SQIVND (reference sequence). The CDR3 loop is CASWTGFGNSPLHF. CDR3 DNA sequence: TGTGCCAGCTGGACAGGGTTCGGGAATTCACCCCTCCACTTT.

Only one count was recorded for this clone. The chain is built from TRBV11-3 and TRBJ1-3; D unclear. V was cut by 3 bases and J by 3 bases, with 6 bases left in between. The CDR3 totals 13 residues. The germline V gene encodes CDR1 SGHNT and CDR2 YENEEA. The CDR3 DNA follows: TGTGCCAGCAGCTTGGGGTATGGAAACACCATATATTTT. Its translation is CASSLGYGNTIYF. The whole variable domain, remainder taken from reference TRBV11-3 and TRBJ1-3, is EAGVVQSPRYKIIEKKQPVAFWCNPISGHNTLYWYLQNLGQGPELLIRYENEEAVDDSQLPKDRFSAERLKGVDSTLKIQPAELGDSAVYLCASSLGYGNTIYFGEGSWLTVV.

J is TRBJ1-3 and V is TRBV7-9; a possible D gene is TRBD1 (5 bases). Trimming took off 3 bases at V and 1 base at J, with 7 bases between the two ends. The CDR3 is 14 residues long. Germline V gives CDR1 SEHNR, CDR2 FQNEAQ (reference sequence). CDR3 nucleotide sequence: TGTGCCAGCAGCTTCAGGGTGTCTGGAAACACCATATATTTT. Translation gives CASSFRVSGNTIYF.

This clone was seen a single time. Mismatch with germline at one junction end may stem from a read error. V is TRBV10-2 and J is TRBJ1-3; D not certain. This CDR3 has 15 residues. CDR1 is WSHSY and CDR2 is SAAADI in the germline V gene. CDR3 sequence (DNA): TGCGCCAGCAGCGAGTTGGAGGGCACTGGAAACACCATATATTTT. Protein: CASSELEGTGNTIYF.

The chain carries TRBV19 and TRBJ2-2; unclear D gene. The CDR3 covers 12 residues. Germline CDR1 reads LNHDA; CDR2 reads SQIVND (reference sequence). Between the trimmed V and J ends, which lost 4 bases and 7 bases, there was a span of 7 bases. Written as DNA, the CDR3 is TGTGCCAGTAGTAAGGAAGTCGGGGAGCTGTTTTTT. It is translated as CASSKEVGELFF. The whole variable domain, filled in from reference TRBV19 and TRBJ2-2, reads DGGITQSPKYLFRKEGQNVTLSCEQNLNHDAMYWYRQDPGQGLRLIYYSQIVNDFQKGDIAEGYSVSREKKESFPLTVTSAQKNPTAFYLCASSKEVGELFFGEGSRLTVL.

The genes are TRBV6-1 and TRBJ1-6; 8 nucleotides align to TRBD1. Losses at the gene ends were 2 bases for V and 7 bases for J; bases not matched to a gene: 1. Germline CDR1 is MNHNS and CDR2 is SASEGT. There are 14 residues in the CDR3. The CDR3 protein is CASSERTGNSPLHF. CDR3 nucleotides: TGTGCCAGCAGTGAAAGGACAGGGAATTCACCCCTCCACTTT.